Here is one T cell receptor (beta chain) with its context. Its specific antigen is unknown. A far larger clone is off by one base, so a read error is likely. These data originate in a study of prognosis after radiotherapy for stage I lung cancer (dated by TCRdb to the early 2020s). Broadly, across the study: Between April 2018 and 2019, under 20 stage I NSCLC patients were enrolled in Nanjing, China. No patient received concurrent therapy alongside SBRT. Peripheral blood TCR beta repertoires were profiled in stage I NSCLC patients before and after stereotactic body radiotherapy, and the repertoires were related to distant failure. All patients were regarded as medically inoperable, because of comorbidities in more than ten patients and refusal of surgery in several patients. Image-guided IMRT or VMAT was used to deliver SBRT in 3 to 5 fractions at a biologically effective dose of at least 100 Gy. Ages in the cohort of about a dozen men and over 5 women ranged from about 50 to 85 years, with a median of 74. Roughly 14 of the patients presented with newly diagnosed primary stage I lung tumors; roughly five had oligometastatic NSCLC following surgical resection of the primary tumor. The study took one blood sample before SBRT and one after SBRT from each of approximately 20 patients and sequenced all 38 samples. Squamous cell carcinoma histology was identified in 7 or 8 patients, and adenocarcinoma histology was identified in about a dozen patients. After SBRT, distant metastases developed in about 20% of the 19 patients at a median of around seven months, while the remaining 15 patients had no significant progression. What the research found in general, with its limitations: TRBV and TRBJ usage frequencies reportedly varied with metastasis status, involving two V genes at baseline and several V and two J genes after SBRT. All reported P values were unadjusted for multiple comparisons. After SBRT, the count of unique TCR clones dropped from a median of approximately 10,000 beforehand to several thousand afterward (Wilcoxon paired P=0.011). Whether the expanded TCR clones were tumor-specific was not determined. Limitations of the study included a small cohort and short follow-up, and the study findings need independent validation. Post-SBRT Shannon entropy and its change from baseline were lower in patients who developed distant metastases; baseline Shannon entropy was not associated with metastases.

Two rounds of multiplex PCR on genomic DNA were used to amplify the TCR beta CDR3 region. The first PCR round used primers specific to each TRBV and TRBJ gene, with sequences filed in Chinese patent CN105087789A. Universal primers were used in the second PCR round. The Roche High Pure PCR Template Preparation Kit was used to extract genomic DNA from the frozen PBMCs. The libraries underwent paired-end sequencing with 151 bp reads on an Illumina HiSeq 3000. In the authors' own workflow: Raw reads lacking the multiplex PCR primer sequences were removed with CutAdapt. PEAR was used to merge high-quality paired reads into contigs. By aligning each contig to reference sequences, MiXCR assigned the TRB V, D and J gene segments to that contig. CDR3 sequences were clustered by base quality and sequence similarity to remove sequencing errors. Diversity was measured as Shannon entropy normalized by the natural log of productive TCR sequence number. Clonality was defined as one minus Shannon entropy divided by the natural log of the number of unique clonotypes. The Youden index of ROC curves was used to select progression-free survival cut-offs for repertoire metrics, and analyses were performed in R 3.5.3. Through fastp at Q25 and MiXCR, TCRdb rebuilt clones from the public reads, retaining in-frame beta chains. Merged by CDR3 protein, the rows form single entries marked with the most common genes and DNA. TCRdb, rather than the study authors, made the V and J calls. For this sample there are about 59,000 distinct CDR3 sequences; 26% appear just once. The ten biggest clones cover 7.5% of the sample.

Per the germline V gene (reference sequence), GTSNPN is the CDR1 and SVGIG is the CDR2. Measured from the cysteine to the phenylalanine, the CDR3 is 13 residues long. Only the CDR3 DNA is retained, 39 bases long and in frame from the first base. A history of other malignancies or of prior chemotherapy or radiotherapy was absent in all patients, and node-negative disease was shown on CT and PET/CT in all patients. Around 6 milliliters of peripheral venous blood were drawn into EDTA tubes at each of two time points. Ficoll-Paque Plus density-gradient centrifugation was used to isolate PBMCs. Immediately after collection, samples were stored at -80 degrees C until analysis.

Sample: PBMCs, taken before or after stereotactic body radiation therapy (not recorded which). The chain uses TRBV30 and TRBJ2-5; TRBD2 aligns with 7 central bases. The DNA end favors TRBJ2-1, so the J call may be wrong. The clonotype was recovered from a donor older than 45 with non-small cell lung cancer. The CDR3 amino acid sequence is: CAWCRSGGNEQFF. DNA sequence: TGTGCCTGGTGTAGGTCGGGGGGCAATGAGCAGTTCTTC.